The 17 T cell receptor beta chains below come from one sample, sequenced in a study of human T cells and chemical hapten exposure. Time point specified: patch test 3, about 24 weeks after DPC sensitization. Specified treatment: therapeutic diphenylcyclopropenone sensitization with weekly scalp DPC. TCRdb re-called the RACE reads with MiXCR, one entry per CDR3 protein. Of roughly 200,000 distinct CDR3 sequences listed, around 25% are singletons. The starting material was whole blood, obtained in connection with sensitization to the hapten diphenylcyclopropenone (DPC). These receptors were taken from a woman aged 40 to 55 with alopecia areata. Some clones in this sample may be carry-over from other donors' samples.

The chain joins TRBV12-3 or TRBV12-4 to TRBJ2-5, with D possibly TRBD1 on 5 matching bases. CDR3 length: 15 residues. The V end lost 5 bases, the J end lost 0 bases, and 13 bases lay between the germline ends. The CDR3 DNA sequence: TGTGCCAGCAGTCGACTGCAGGGATACCAAGAGACCCAGTACTTC. Translating gives CASSRLQGYQETQYF.

The chain uses TRBV4-2 and TRBJ2-6; D is undetermined. The length of the CDR3 is 16 residues. The germline CDR1 and CDR2 sequences are LGHNA and YNFKEQ. V was pared by 4 bases and J by 0 bases, with 10 bases between. CDR3 DNA sequence: TGTGCCAGCAGCCCTACAGCCTTCTCTGGGGCCAACGTCCTGACTTTC. Translating it yields CASSPTAFSGANVLTF.

This clonotype was counted only a few times. This rearrangement joins TRBV7-2 to TRBJ2-3; D is unresolved. Trimming cost V 1 base and J 0 bases, with 11 bases left between them. CDR3 length equals 16 residues. Germline CDR1 SGHTA, CDR2 FQGNSA. CDR3 DNA: TGTGCCAGCAGCTTAGGGGCCCCTCGGAGCACAGATACGCAGTATTTT. Amino acid sequence: CASSLGAPRSTDTQYF. Variable domain in full (rest from reference TRBV7-2 and TRBJ2-3): GAGVSQSPSNKVTEKGKDVELRCDPISGHTALYWYRQSLGQGLEFLIYFQGNSAPDKSGLPSDRFSAERTGGSVSTLTIQRTQQEDSAVYLCASSLGAPRSTDTQYFGPGTRLTVL.

This clonotype has a single count. The chain uses TRBV20-1 and TRBJ1-1; a possible D gene is TRBD1 (6 bases). Germline lookup yields CDR1 DFQATT and CDR2 SNEGSKA (reference sequence). The CDR3 runs to 14 residues. Trimming pared 0 bases from V and 0 bases from J, leaving 8 bases between. The DNA for the CDR3 is TGCAGTGCTAGAGAGGACAGTTTGAACACTGAAGCTTTCTTT. Encoded protein: CSAREDSLNTEAFF.

This clonotype was counted between two and nine times. This chain links TRBV12-3 or TRBV12-4 with TRBJ2-3; 7 positions agree with TRBD1. After removal of 6 bases from V and 0 bases from J, the junction contained 6 bases not matched to a gene. This CDR3 contains 15 residues. CDR3 in amino acids: CASRSPGQSTDTQYF. CDR3 nucleotide sequence: TGTGCCAGCAGGTCCCCGGGACAGAGCACAGATACGCAGTATTTT.

This clonotype was seen a handful of times. The genes are TRBV12-3 or TRBV12-4 and TRBJ2-5; 9 positions agree with TRBD2. The CDR3 has 16 residues. V lost 3 bases, J lost 5 bases, and 10 bases stayed unmatched. In DNA form, the CDR3 reads TGTGCCAGCAGTTTCACGCGGGAGGGCCGGGAGGAGACCCAGTACTTC. Translation gives CASSFTREGREETQYF.

This clonotype showed up just a few times. V gene TRBV20-1 combines with J gene TRBJ1-1, with D maybe TRBD1 (6 bases). CDR3 size: 13 residues. Germline CDR1 DFQATT, CDR2 SNEGSKA (reference sequence). The DNA of the CDR3 is TGCAGCGCTTCTGACAGGATGAACACTGAAGCTTTCTTT. Amino acid sequence: CSASDRMNTEAFF.

The chain employs TRBV4-3 and TRBJ2-7; tentative D call: TRBD1 (5 bases). Germline V lookup: CDR1 LGHNA, CDR2 YSLEER. This CDR3 spans 14 amino acids. Trimming took off 2 bases at V and 1 base at J, with 9 bases between the two ends. The CDR3, as DNA: TGCGCCAGCAGCCAATTGGGGCAGTCCTACGAGCAGTACTTC. Protein product: CASSQLGQSYEQYF.

The table lists this clonotype with a few counts. The V and J genes are TRBV29-1 and TRBJ2-5; no reliable D call. Germline CDR1 and CDR2: SQVTM and ANQGSEA. The CDR3 sequence is 12 residues long. V was shortened by 2 bases and J by 2 bases, with 6 bases between the two germline ends. The CDR3 is CSVEQVQETQYF. CDR3 DNA sequence: TGCAGCGTTGAACAGGTACAAGAGACCCAGTACTTC.

The V gene is TRBV4-3, the J gene TRBJ1-4; a possible D gene is TRBD1 (5 bases). The V and J ends lost 1 base and 6 bases respectively, with 12 bases between them. The CDR3 extends over 15 amino acids. Germline V gene data show CDR1 as LGHNA and CDR2 as YSLEER. In nucleotides, the CDR3 is TGCGCCAGCAGCCAAGTATGGACGGGGGATGAAAAACTGTTTTTT. This codes for CASSQVWTGDEKLFF.

This clonotype has only a few counts. This chain uses TRBV28 with TRBJ2-3; possible D gene TRBD1, 6 bases. Trimming removed 0 bases from V and 4 bases from J, with 14 bases in between. Germline-derived CDR1 and CDR2 are MDHEN and SYDVKM. The CDR3 is made up of 16 amino acids. CDR3 loop: CASSLWPWGRADTQYF. In nucleotides, the CDR3 is TGTGCCAGCAGTTTATGGCCCTGGGGGCGCGCAGATACGCAGTATTTT. Full variable domain (remainder filled in from reference TRBV28 and TRBJ2-3): DVKVTQSSRYLVKRTGEKVFLECVQDMDHENMFWYRQDPGLGLRLIYFSYDVKMKEKGDIPEGYSVSREKKERFSLILESASTNQTSMYLCASSLWPWGRADTQYFGPGTRLTVL.

V is TRBV27 and J is TRBJ1-4; no reliable D call. The V end lost 3 bases, the J end lost 8 bases, and 10 bases lay between the germline ends. This CDR3 is 13 amino acids long. Germline loops: CDR1 MNHEY, CDR2 SMNVEV (reference sequence). In DNA form, the CDR3 reads TGTGCCAGCAGTTTCTACGGAGGGGAAAAACTGTTTTTT. It translates to CASSFYGGEKLFF.

The V and J genes are TRBV11-3 and TRBJ1-5; D call uncertain. Trimming stripped 7 bases from V and 6 bases from J, with 7 bases between. In germline, CDR1 is SGHNT, CDR2 YENEEA. The CDR3 is 11 amino acids. This CDR3 is CASTVGQPQHF. The CDR3 coding sequence is TGTGCCAGCACCGTCGGTCAGCCCCAGCATTTT.

This clonotype was detected a few times. V is TRBV6-5 and J is TRBJ1-3, with 9 bases fitting TRBD1. J lost 1 base, V lost 6 bases, and 7 bases had no gene match. This CDR3 is 16 amino acids long. The V gene's germline CDR1 is MNHEY and CDR2 SVGAGI. The CDR3 here is CASRTGGLGSGNTIYF. In DNA, the CDR3 is TGTGCCAGCAGAACAGGGGGCCTTGGGTCTGGAAACACCATATATTTT.

Only a few counts were recorded for this clonotype. The chain has TRBV29-1 and TRBJ2-7; TRBD1 or TRBD2 may be the D gene (5 bases each). This CDR3 region has 11 residues. The V gene lost 7 bases and the J gene lost 1 base, with 8 bases spanning the gap. The germline CDR1 and CDR2 sequences are SQVTM and ANQGSEA. Here the CDR3 reads CSAGTSYEQYF. The CDR3 nucleotides are TGCAGCGCAGGGACGTCCTACGAGCAGTACTTC.

This chain uses TRBV4-1 with TRBJ2-7; D remains ambiguous. The CDR3 has 18 residues. V was trimmed by 4 bases and J by 2 bases, leaving 24 bases between them. Germline V gene lookup returns CDR1 MGHRA and CDR2 YSYEKL. The CDR3 nucleotides read TGCGCCAGCAGCCCCTACCCCCGGCAGGATCCTCAGGCCTACGAGCAGTACTTC. Translated, it gives CASSPYPRQDPQAYEQYF.

The genes are TRBV20-1 and TRBJ2-3; 8 bases align to TRBD1. The CDR3 has 13 residues. Germline lookup yields CDR1 DFQATT and CDR2 SNEGSKA (reference sequence). Germline trimming cut 0 bases from V and 9 bases from J; bases unmatched to any gene: 5. The CDR3 protein is CSARDGPGGTQYF. CDR3 nucleotide sequence: TGCAGTGCTAGAGATGGGCCAGGGGGCACGCAGTATTTT.